This T cell receptor beta chain was sequenced for a study of blood T cell repertoires in COVID-19. Study details: Acute-phase and convalescent COVID-19 samples originated in the United States, Italy and Spain. In each case, the material was cDNA or gDNA derived from T cells, B-cell-depleted T cells, or PBMCs.

The protocol was immunoSEQ multiplex PCR, while the TCRdb copy is restricted to in-frame clones and leaves out a portion. This sample carries roughly 260,000 clones, about 89% of them seen once, and the ten largest clones take approximately 9.8%. This CDR3 contains 16 residues. Germline trimming cut 3 bases from V and 3 bases from J; bases unmatched to any gene: 11. Germline lookup yields CDR1 SGHTA and CDR2 FQGNSA. V and J are TRBV7-2 and TRBJ2-7; 7 nucleotides match TRBD2. Input material: peripheral blood. The receptor comes from a man aged 35-49 years who had recovered from COVID-19. The CDR3 sequence is CASSFSRTSGVYEQYF. The DNA for the CDR3 is TGTGCCAGCAGCTTTTCCCGGACTAGTGGGGTCTACGAGCAGTACTTC.